One sample yielded the 11 T cell receptor beta chains listed below, sequenced in a study of blood T cell repertoires in COVID-19. This table comes from immunoSEQ multiplex PCR, and its TCRdb copy is limited to in-frame clones, with some not included. The table lists 65,000 to 85,000 clones, approximately 90% of them singletons, with under 25% in the top ten. The specimen was peripheral blood. The receptors here all came from a human donor in a cohort sampled during active COVID-19.

J is TRBJ2-7 and V is TRBV28; 8 nucleotides line up with TRBD1. Germline trimming cut 7 bases from V and 4 bases from J; bases unmatched to any gene: 9. The CDR3 loop spans 14 amino acids. Germline CDR1 is MDHEN and CDR2 is SYDVKM. CDR3 sequence: CASTMGQVVYEQYF. CDR3 nucleotides: TGTGCCAGCACTATGGGACAGGTTGTATACGAGCAGTACTTC.

This clone has ten or more counts. The genes are TRBV14 and TRBJ1-1; D perhaps matches TRBD1 (5 bases). There are 14 residues in the CDR3. Trimming left V 2 bases short and J 4 bases short, with 11 bases between. Germline CDR1 SGHDN, CDR2 FVKESK. CDR3 sequence: CASSQSPGSTEAFF. CDR3 nucleotide sequence: TGTGCCAGCAGCCAAAGTCCAGGGTCCACTGAAGCTTTCTTT.

This chain joins TRBV29-1 and TRBJ2-5, with TRBD2 identical over 8 bases. This CDR3 has 16 residues. CDR1 and CDR2 (germline): SQVTM, ANQGSEA. Losses at the gene ends were 6 bases for V and 2 bases for J; bases not matched to a gene: 14. CDR3 coding DNA: TGCAGCGTACCGTACCCCGGGACTAGTCGGCAAGAGACCCAGTACTTC. Its translation: CSVPYPGTSRQETQYF.

The chain recombines TRBV5-4 with TRBJ1-4, with TRBD1 identical over 9 bases. Germline loops: CDR1 SGHNT, CDR2 YYREEE (reference sequence). The CDR3 is 15 amino acids. V dropped 0 bases and J dropped 8; count of bases not matched to a gene: 5. The CDR3 here is CASSLVGTGNEKLFF. CDR3 DNA: TGTGCCAGCAGCTTGGTCGGGACAGGGAACGAAAAACTGTTTTTT.

A word on this clone: Different DNA sequences within this sample yield the same CDR3. This chain links TRBV27 with TRBJ2-7; 7 bases fit TRBD2. Losses at the gene ends were 0 bases for V and 2 bases for J; bases not matched to a gene: 1. This CDR3 is 14 amino acids long. CDR1 and CDR2 (germline): MNHEY, SMNVEV (reference sequence). The CDR3 bases are TGTGCCAGCAGTTTATCCGGGGGGACCTACGAGCAGTACTTC. This gives the protein CASSLSGGTYEQYF.

V usage is TRBV19 and J usage is TRBJ1-5, with D perhaps matching TRBD1 (5 bases). This CDR3 comprises 17 residues. The germline gives CDR1 LNHDA, CDR2 SQIVND (reference sequence). Trimming left V 3 bases short and J 1 base short, with 16 bases between. CDR3 coding DNA: TGTGCCAGTAGTATTCGGCAGGGTTGGGAAAGCAATCAGCCCCAGCATTTT. This translates into CASSIRQGWESNQPQHF.

The J gene is TRBJ2-2, the V gene TRBV2, with 9 bases fitting TRBD2. V was pared by 9 bases and J by 1 base, with 6 bases of the junction left unmatched. The CDR3 is 15 residues long. Germline CDR1 reads SNHLY; CDR2 reads FYNNEI. The CDR3 is CASSISGGNTGELFF. The CDR3 nucleotides are TGTGCCAGTAGCATTAGCGGGGGGAACACCGGGGAGCTGTTTTTT.

V gene TRBV7-6 combines with J gene TRBJ1-5; perhaps TRBD1 as D (6 bases). The length of the CDR3 is 15 residues. The germline V gene has CDR1 SGHVS and CDR2 FNYEAQ. V was pared by 5 bases and J by 0 bases, with 11 bases between. DNA of the CDR3: TGTGCCAGCAGCCAGACAGGAAATAGCAATCAGCCCCAGCATTTT. It translates to CASSQTGNSNQPQHF.

CDR3 amino acids: CASSLGTGGGSAETQYF. CDR3 nucleotides: TGTGCCAGCAGTTTAGGGACAGGGGGCGGGAGCGCGGAGACCCAGTACTTC. V and J are TRBV27 and TRBJ2-5, with 12 positions matching TRBD1. This CDR3 has 17 amino acids. The germline V gene encodes CDR1 MNHEY and CDR2 SMNVEV (reference sequence). Unmatched junction bases numbered 9, after V lost 2 bases and J lost 5 bases.

Only one count was recorded for this clone. The chain recombines TRBV6-5 with TRBJ1-1; no clear D gene. CDR3 length equals 12 residues. V dropped 6 bases and J dropped 0 bases, with 5 bases sitting between them. Germline values: CDR1 MNHEY, CDR2 SVGAGI. The CDR3: CASSQMNTEAFF. In DNA form, the CDR3 reads TGTGCCAGCAGCCAGATGAACACTGAAGCTTTCTTT.

The genes are TRBV6-5 and TRBJ2-3, with D possibly being TRBD2 (6 bases). The CDR3 totals 15 residues. Per germline, CDR1 MNHEY and CDR2 SVGAGI. Trimming removed 10 bases from V and 2 bases from J, with 19 bases in between. CDR3 in DNA: TGTGCCATCCTGAGGGGAGGCACCCCCACAGATACGCAGTATTTT. It yields the protein CAILRGGTPTDTQYF.